This TCR beta chain derives from a study of CD8 T cells in Susac syndrome. The CDR3 is made up of 14 amino acids. CDR1 is SSHAT, CDR2 FNYEAQ, per germline (reference sequence). A quantity of about 0.5 to 1 ug RNA underwent reverse transcription using random hexamers. Amplification of TCR beta CDR3 was carried out by immunoSEQ multiplex PCR, which covered 54 Vbeta and 13 Jbeta segments. TCRdb fed the immunoSEQ multiplex PCR reads into MiXCR, producing one record per CDR3 protein. The sample has 150,000 to 180,000 distinct CDR3 sequences; about 94% are singletons. Turning to this clonotype: At one end the junction does not follow the germline gene, possibly because of a read error.

This sequence originates from a human donor with multiple sclerosis. The chain links TRBV7-7 to TRBJ2-3; 7 bases map to TRBD2. The sequenced sample consisted of CD8+ T cells from PBMCs. CDR3: CASSAGGFADTQYF. The DNA of the CDR3 is TGTGCTAGCAGCGCCGGGGGGTTCGCAGATACGCAGTATTTT.